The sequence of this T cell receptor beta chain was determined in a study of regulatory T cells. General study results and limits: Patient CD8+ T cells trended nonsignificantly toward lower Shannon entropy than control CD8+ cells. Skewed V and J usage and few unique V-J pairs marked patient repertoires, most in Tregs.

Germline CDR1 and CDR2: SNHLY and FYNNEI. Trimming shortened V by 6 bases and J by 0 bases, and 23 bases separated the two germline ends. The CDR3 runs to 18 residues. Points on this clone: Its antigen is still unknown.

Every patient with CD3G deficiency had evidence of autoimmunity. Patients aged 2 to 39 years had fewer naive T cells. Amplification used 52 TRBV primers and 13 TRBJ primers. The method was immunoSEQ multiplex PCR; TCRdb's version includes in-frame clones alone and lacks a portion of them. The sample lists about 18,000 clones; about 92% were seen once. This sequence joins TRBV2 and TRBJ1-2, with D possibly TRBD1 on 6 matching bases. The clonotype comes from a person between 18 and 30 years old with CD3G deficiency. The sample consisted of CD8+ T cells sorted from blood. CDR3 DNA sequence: TGTGCCAGCAGAGGGGGGCAGCGGGGGCCTCCTCCTAACTATGGCTACACCTTC. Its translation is CASRGGQRGPPPNYGYTF.